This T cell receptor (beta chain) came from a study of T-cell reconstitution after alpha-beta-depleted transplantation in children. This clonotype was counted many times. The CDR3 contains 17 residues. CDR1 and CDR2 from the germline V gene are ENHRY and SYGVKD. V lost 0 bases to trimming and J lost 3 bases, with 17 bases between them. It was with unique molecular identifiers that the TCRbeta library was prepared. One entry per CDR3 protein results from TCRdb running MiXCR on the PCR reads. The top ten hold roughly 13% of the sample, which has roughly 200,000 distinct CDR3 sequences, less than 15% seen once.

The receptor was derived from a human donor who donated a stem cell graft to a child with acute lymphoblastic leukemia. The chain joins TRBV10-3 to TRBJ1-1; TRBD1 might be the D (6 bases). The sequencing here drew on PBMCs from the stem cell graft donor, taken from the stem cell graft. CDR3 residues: CAISESGAPKPDTEAFF. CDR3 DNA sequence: TGTGCCATCAGTGAGTCGGGGGCCCCTAAACCGGACACTGAAGCTTTCTTT.